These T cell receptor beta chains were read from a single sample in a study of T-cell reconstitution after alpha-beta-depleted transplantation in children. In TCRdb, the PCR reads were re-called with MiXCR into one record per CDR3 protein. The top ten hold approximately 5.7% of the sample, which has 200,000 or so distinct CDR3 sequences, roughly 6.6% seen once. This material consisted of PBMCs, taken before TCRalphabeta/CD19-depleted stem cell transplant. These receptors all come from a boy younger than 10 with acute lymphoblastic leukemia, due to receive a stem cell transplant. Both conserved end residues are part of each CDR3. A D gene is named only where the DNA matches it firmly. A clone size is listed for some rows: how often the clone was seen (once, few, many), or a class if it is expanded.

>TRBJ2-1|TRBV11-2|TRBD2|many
TGTGCCAGCAGCTGGACTAGCGGGAGATCAGAGTTCTTC
CASSWTSGRSEFF
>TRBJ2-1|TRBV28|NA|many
TGTGCCAGCAGTCGGAACCTTGTCGGGTACAATGAGCAGTTCTTC
CASSRNLVGYNEQFF
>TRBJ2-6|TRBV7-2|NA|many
TGTGCCAGCAGCCCCCCTCGTAACTCTGGGGCCAACGTCCTGACTTTC
CASSPPRNSGANVLTF
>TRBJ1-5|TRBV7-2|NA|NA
TGTGCCAGCAGCTTAGATTGGGGTGGTCAGCCCCAGCATTTT
CASSLDWGGQPQHF
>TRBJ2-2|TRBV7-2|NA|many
TGTGCCAGCAGCTTAGAAAGGAGCGCGAACACCGGGGAGCTGTTTTTT
CASSLERSANTGELFF
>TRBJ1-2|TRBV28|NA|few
TGTGCCAGCGGTGTCACCTTCTACACCTTC
CASGVTFYTF
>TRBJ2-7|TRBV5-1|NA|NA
TGCGCCAGCAGCTTCCCTAGCCCAGGCGGGGAGCAGTACTTC
CASSFPSPGGEQYF
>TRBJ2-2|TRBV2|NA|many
TGTGCCAGCAGGAAAGAGGCTAGTCGTGTTTCGGGGGAGCTGTTTTTT
CASRKEASRVSGELFF
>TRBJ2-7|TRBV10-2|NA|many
TGCGCCAGCCGGGAGACTGACGAGCAGTACTTC
CASRETDEQYF
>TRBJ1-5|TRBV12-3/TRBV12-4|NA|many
TGTGCCAGCAGTTCCCGCCAAAATGCGTTGAGGCCCCAGCATTTT
CASSSRQNALRPQHF
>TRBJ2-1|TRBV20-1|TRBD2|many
TGCAGTGCTAGAGATATTCGAGGGACTAGCGGGAGTTTTAGTGGTGAGCAGTTCTTC
CSARDIRGTSGSFSGEQFF
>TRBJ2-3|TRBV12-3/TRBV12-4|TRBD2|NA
TGTGCCAGCAGTTTAGGATTAGCGGGGCTTAGCACAGATACGCAGTATTTT
CASSLGLAGLSTDTQYF
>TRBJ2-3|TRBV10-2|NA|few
TGCGCCAGCATCGGAGGCACAGATACGCAGTATTTT
CASIGGTDTQYF
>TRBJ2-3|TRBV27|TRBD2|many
TGTGCCAGCAGCCTCCAACTAGCGAGCCGAGATACGCAGTATTTT
CASSLQLASRDTQYF
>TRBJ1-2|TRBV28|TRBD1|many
TGTGCCAGCAGTGCCACCGGGACAGGGTTCTATGGCTACACCTTC
CASSATGTGFYGYTF
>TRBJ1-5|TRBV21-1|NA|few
TGTGCCAGCAGCAGAGAGGGGCAGGTTCGAGGGCCCTGTAGCAATCAGCCCCAGCATTTT
CASSREGQVRGPCSNQPQHF
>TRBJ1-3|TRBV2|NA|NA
TGTGCCATCTGTTTTGACTCTGGAAACACCATATATTTT
CAICFDSGNTIYF
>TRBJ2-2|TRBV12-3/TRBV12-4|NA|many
TGTGCCAGCAGTCTAACAGTGGGCCCCGGGGAGCTGTTTTTT
CASSLTVGPGELFF
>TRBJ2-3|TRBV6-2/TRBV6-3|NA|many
TGTGCCAGCATACGCGGGGGCGAAGCAGATACGCAGTATTTT
CASIRGGEADTQYF
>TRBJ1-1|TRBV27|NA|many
TGTGCCAGCAGCCCGGGGCATCCCACTGAAGCTTTCTTT
CASSPGHPTEAFF
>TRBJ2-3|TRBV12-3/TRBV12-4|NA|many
TGTGCCAGCAGCACAGACAGACTAGGCACAGATACGCAGTATTTT
CASSTDRLGTDTQYF
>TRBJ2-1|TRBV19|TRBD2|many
TGTGCCAGTAGTCAGTTAGCGGGCTACAATGAGCAGTTCTTC
CASSQLAGYNEQFF
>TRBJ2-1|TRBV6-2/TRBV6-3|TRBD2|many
TGTGCCAGCAGTTACTTGAGCGGGAGGGCCCTCAATGAGCAGTTCTTC
CASSYLSGRALNEQFF
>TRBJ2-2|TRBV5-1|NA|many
TGCGCCAGCAGCCCGGCAGGACAAACAATAGCAAACACCGGGGAGCTGTTTTTT
CASSPAGQTIANTGELFF
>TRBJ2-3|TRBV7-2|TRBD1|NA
TGTGCCAGCAGCTATACCAGGGACAGGGGTTCAGATACGCAGTATTTT
CASSYTRDRGSDTQYF
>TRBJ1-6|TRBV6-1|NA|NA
TGTGCCAGCAGCGATCGAGGGGGTGGCAATTCACCCCTCCACTTT
CASSDRGGGNSPLHF
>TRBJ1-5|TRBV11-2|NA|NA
TGTGCCAGCAGCTTCGCCGGGGGGAGCAATCAGCCCCAGCATTTT
CASSFAGGSNQPQHF
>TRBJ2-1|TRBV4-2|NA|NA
TGTGCCAGCAGCCAAGAAGATCAGCGGTCGGATGAGCAGTTCTTC
CASSQEDQRSDEQFF
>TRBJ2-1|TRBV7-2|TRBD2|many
TGTGCCAGCAGCATGGGACTAGCGCAGAATGAGCAGTTCTTC
CASSMGLAQNEQFF
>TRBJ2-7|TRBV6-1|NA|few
TGTGCCAGCAGATCCCACCCAGGGGTCCCGGGGGAGCAGTACTTC
CASRSHPGVPGEQYF
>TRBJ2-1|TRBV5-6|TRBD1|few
TGTGCCAGCAGCTCCCTTCTCGGGACAGGGTTCAATGAGCAGTTCTTC
CASSSLLGTGFNEQFF
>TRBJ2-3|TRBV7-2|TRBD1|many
TGTGCCAGCAGCTTAGGAACAGGGGGCGCAGATACGCAGTATTTT
CASSLGTGGADTQYF
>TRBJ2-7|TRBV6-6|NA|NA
TGTGCCAGCAGTGGAGACCCTTACGAGCAGTACTTC
CASSGDPYEQYF
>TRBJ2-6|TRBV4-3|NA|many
TGCGCCAGCAGCCAAGATGAGGGAACTGGGGCCAACGTCCTGACTTTC
CASSQDEGTGANVLTF
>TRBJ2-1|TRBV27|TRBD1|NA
TGTGCCAGCAGTTTATTAGGGGACAGGGGAAATGAGCAGTTCTTC
CASSLLGDRGNEQFF
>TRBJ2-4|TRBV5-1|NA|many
TGCGCCAGCAGCTTGGGAACAGGGGCCAAAAACATTCAGTACTTC
CASSLGTGAKNIQYF
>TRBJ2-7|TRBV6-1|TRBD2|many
TGTGCCAGCAGTGAAGCGCGAGGACTAGCGGTCCCCTACGAGCAGTACTTC
CASSEARGLAVPYEQYF
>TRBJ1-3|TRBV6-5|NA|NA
TGTGCCAGCAGTTCCACAGGTTGGGGCTCTGGAAACACCATATATTTT
CASSSTGWGSGNTIYF
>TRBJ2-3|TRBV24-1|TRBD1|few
TGTGCCACCAGTGACCGAAGACAGGGAGCGCAGTATTTT
CATSDRRQGAQYF
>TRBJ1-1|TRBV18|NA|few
TGTGCCAGCTCACCGAAGACAGGCTCGAACACTGAAGCTTTCTTT
CASSPKTGSNTEAFF
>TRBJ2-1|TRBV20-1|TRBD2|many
TGCAGTGCCTTAAGCGGGGTATACAATGAGCAGTTCTTC
CSALSGVYNEQFF
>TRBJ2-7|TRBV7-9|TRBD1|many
TGTGCCAGCAGTGGTTACAGGGGGGAACGAGAGCAGTACTTC
CASSGYRGEREQYF
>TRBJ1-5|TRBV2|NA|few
TGTGCCAGCAGTGAAGCGAGGGGCGGAGGGTATCAGCCCCAGCATTTT
CASSEARGGGYQPQHF
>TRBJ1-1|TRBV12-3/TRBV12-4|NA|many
TGTGCCAGCAGTCCCGAAGGACAGCTGAACACTGAAGCTTTCTTT
CASSPEGQLNTEAFF
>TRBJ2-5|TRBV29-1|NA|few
TGCAGCGTTGACGCTAGCGAAGAGACCCAGTACTTC
CSVDASEETQYF
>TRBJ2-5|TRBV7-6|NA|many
TGTGCCAGCAGCTTGGACACCCAAGGGGAGACCCAGTACTTC
CASSLDTQGETQYF
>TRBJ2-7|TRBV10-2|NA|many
TGCGCAGGGGGCCGGGAGCATCTGAGCGAGCAGTACTTC
CAGGREHLSEQYF